The text below deals with one TCR beta chain. Trimming removed 4 bases from V and 2 bases from J, with 12 bases in between. The CDR3 loop spans 15 amino acids. Germline assignment: CDR1 MNHEY and CDR2 SVGAGI. The PCR was carried out with 60 Vbeta primers and 13 Jbeta primers. Sequencing was performed with immunoSEQ multiplex PCR; in TCRdb, only in-frame clones are kept and a portion is missing. In the table there are about 140,000 clones, roughly 80% of which are singletons. This entry comes from a study of cytomegalovirus exposure and HLA in healthy donors. Study at large: Unique TCRs numbering roughly 85 million, obtained from HLA-typed donors, made up an early data release.

The chain carries TRBV6-5 and TRBJ1-5; no clear D. The sequenced material came from PBMCs. The clonotype originates from a male donor in good health and CMV-seronegative. This CDR3 reads CASSSILGGNQPQHF. The CDR3, as DNA: TGTGCCAGCAGTTCTATTCTCGGAGGCAATCAGCCCCAGCATTTT.